There are a few counts of the clone carrying this T cell receptor (beta chain). Its antigen remains unidentified. Clinicians diagnosed patients from clinical symptoms, serum thyroxine and TRAb, thyroid ultrasound and orbital computed tomography. The data are from a study of T cells in Graves' hyperthyroidism and ophthalmopathy. General study findings and limits: Ophthalmopathy and stable hyperthyroidism were told apart by a 13 V-J model.

Amplification of TCR beta CDR3 regions used RNA as the template. The TCR CDR3 was amplified in a first-round RT-PCR using the HTBI primer set. TCRdb re-called the multiplex PCR reads with MiXCR, one entry per CDR3 protein. The repertoire includes 390,000 or so distinct CDR3 sequences, roughly 14% of them detected once, and about 13% sits in the top ten. Trimming removed 1 base from V and 4 bases from J; junction bases left unmatched: 5. CDR3 length: 16 amino acids. The germline gives CDR1 SEHNR, CDR2 FQNEAQ (reference sequence). The chain combines TRBV7-9 with TRBJ2-5; 11 bases are shared with TRBD2. This clonotype was obtained from a man aged 18 to 30 with Graves' ophthalmopathy. Material for sequencing was blood. In nucleotides, the CDR3 is TGTGCCAGCAGCTTAGTAGCGGGAGGGTCGGGAGAGACCCAGTACTTC. Translating it yields CASSLVAGGSGETQYF.